Below, 17 T cell receptor beta chains from the same sample are listed, as sequenced in a study of PD-1 blockade in mismatch repair-deficient tumors. Sequencing was performed with immunoSEQ multiplex PCR; in TCRdb, only in-frame clones are kept and a portion is missing. The table includes around 30,000 clones, 65% to 85% detected once. The starting material was PBMCs, obtained 6 to 7 weeks after starting pembrolizumab. These receptors came from an adult with mismatch repair-deficient cancer.

The chain couples TRBV5-5 to TRBJ2-7, with 10 nucleotides matching TRBD1. The length of the CDR3 is 15 residues. Trimming removed 3 bases from V and 4 bases from J; junction bases left unmatched: 7. Germline values: CDR1 SGHKS, CDR2 YYEKEE (reference sequence). The CDR3 coding sequence is TGTGCCAGCAGCTGGGCTCCGGGACAGGGGTACGAGCAGTACTTC. Translated: CASSWAPGQGYEQYF.

The chain joins TRBV5-1 to TRBJ2-5, with 7 bases aligning to TRBD1. This CDR3 is 12 amino acids long. Germline V gene sequence: CDR1 SGHRS, CDR2 YFSETQ. The V segment lost 4 bases and the J segment 4 bases; nucleotides outside the gene matches: 1. The CDR3 DNA follows: TGCGCCAGCAGCCGGGACAGAGAGACCCAGTACTTC. Protein sequence: CASSRDRETQYF.

The genes are TRBV9 and TRBJ1-4; no reliable D call. Looked up from germline, CDR1 is SGDLS and CDR2 is YYNGEE. Trimming pared 2 bases from V and 4 bases from J, leaving 12 bases between. This CDR3 is built from 15 residues. CDR3 in amino acids: CASSVGTTINEKLFF. As DNA, the CDR3 is TGTGCCAGCAGCGTCGGTACTACCATTAATGAAAAACTGTTTTTT.

The chain is built from TRBV10-3 and TRBJ2-7, with 12 bases fitting TRBD2. The trim removed 6 bases at V and 1 base at J, leaving 4 bases unmatched. CDR3 length: 15 amino acids. Germline CDR1 reads ENHRY; CDR2 reads SYGVKD. In nucleotides, the CDR3 is TGTGCCATCAGCAAAGGACTAGCGGGGTCCTACGAGCAGTACTTC. Residues: CAISKGLAGSYEQYF.

This clone came up a few times. The chain combines TRBV5-1 with TRBJ2-7; D gene ambiguous. Germline values: CDR1 SGHRS, CDR2 YFSETQ. V was trimmed by 0 bases and J by 4 bases, leaving 11 bases between them. The CDR3 length is 14 residues. The CDR3 region has the DNA TGCGCCAGCAGCTTGGAGCAACAGTTGTACGAGCAGTACTTC. Encoded protein: CASSLEQQLYEQYF. The full variable domain, rest sourced from reference TRBV5-1 and TRBJ2-7, is KAGVTQTPRYLIKTRGQQVTLSCSPISGHRSVSWYQQTPGQGLQFLFEYFSETQRNKGNFPGRFSGRQFSNSRSEMNVSTLELGDSALYLCASSLEQQLYEQYFGPGTRLTVT.

Only one count was recorded for this clone. The V call is TRBV5-1, the J call TRBJ2-1; D gene uncertain. Germline V gene lookup returns CDR1 SGHRS and CDR2 YFSETQ. The CDR3 has 14 amino acids. Trimming removed 0 bases at V and 4 bases at J, with 8 bases between. The CDR3 sequence is CASSLEAAYNEQFF. The DNA for the CDR3 is TGCGCCAGCAGCTTGGAAGCTGCATACAATGAGCAGTTCTTC. The full variable domain, completed using reference TRBV5-1 and TRBJ2-1, is KAGVTQTPRYLIKTRGQQVTLSCSPISGHRSVSWYQQTPGQGLQFLFEYFSETQRNKGNFPGRFSGRQFSNSRSEMNVSTLELGDSALYLCASSLEAAYNEQFFGPGTRLTVL.

The CDR3 loop reads CASSPFLSSGNTIYF. DNA for the CDR3: TGTGCCAGCAGTCCTTTTCTGAGCTCTGGAAACACCATATATTTT. The gene calls are TRBV6-5 and TRBJ1-3, with unresolved D. The germline V gene has CDR1 MNHEY and CDR2 SVGAGI. The CDR3 has 15 amino acids. With 5 bases removed from V and 0 bases from J, the gap between germline ends came to 11 bases.

This clone appeared a single time. This chain uses TRBV4-1 with TRBJ1-5; no definite D call. CDR3 length: 15 residues. V was pared by 3 bases and J by 0 bases, with 9 bases between. The germline CDR1 and CDR2 sequences are MGHRA and YSYEKL. CDR3 sequence reads: CASSHPSPSNQPQHF. In DNA, the CDR3 is TGCGCCAGCAGCCACCCGTCCCCTAGCAATCAGCCCCAGCATTTT.

In its sample, this clone was seen once. The rearrangement uses TRBV19 and TRBJ1-5; TRBD1 is a possible D gene (5 bases). V shed 1 base and J shed 9 bases, with 7 bases lying between them. The CDR3 has 12 amino acids. The germline gives CDR1 LNHDA, CDR2 SQIVND (reference sequence). The CDR3 sequence: CASSIGGGPQHF. The CDR3 nucleotides are TGTGCCAGTAGTATAGGGGGGGGGCCCCAGCATTTT.

The rearrangement links TRBV28 to TRBJ2-7, with a possible D match to TRBD2 (5 bases). This CDR3 has 15 amino acids. Trimming stripped 4 bases from V and 0 bases from J, with 13 bases between. Looked up from germline, CDR1 is MDHEN and CDR2 is SYDVKM. DNA for the CDR3: TGTGCCAGCAGTTCGCCTAGCCGCAGCTCCTACGAGCAGTACTTC. Translation: CASSSPSRSSYEQYF.

The chain has TRBV11-2 and TRBJ1-2; the match to TRBD1 covers 7 bases. Germline values: CDR1 SGHAT, CDR2 FQNNGV. Trimming at V came to 7 bases and at J to 8 bases, leaving 10 bases not matched to a gene. The CDR3 loop spans 13 amino acids. The DNA for the CDR3 is TGTGCCAGCAACTCACTTACAGGGGAAGGCTACACCTTC. Translated, it gives CASNSLTGEGYTF.

The gene calls are TRBV14 and TRBJ2-1; no reliable D call. Per the germline V gene, CDR1 is SGHDN and CDR2 is FVKESK. V lost 0 bases and J lost 10, with 10 bases in between. The CDR3 runs to 13 residues. The CDR3 protein is CASSQDVFQEQFF. As DNA, the CDR3 is TGTGCCAGCAGCCAAGATGTATTCCAGGAGCAGTTCTTC.

J is TRBJ1-3 and V is TRBV11-3, with D possibly TRBD1 on 6 matching bases. Germline V lookup: CDR1 SGHNT, CDR2 YENEEA. Between the trimmed V and J ends, which lost 0 bases and 2 bases, there was a span of 11 bases. The CDR3 consists of 16 residues. CDR3: CASSLDTGPPGNTIYF. In nucleotides, the CDR3 is TGTGCCAGCAGCTTAGACACAGGGCCCCCTGGAAACACCATATATTTT.

This clone was seen a single time. The genes are TRBV28 and TRBJ1-1; D is unclear. Germline CDR1 and CDR2: MDHEN and SYDVKM. V dropped 0 bases and J dropped 0 bases, with 8 bases sitting between them. The CDR3 contains 15 residues. CDR3 sequence: CASSLWGSLNTEAFF. The CDR3 coding sequence is TGTGCCAGCAGTTTATGGGGCAGTTTGAACACTGAAGCTTTCTTT.

The rearrangement uses TRBV6-5 and TRBJ2-1; TRBD2 matches at 8 bases. CDR1 is MNHEY and CDR2 is SVGAGI in the germline V gene. CDR3 length: 15 residues. After removal of 6 bases from V and 11 bases from J, the junction contained 15 bases not matched to a gene. As DNA, the CDR3 is TGTGCCAGCAGCCAGGGGACTAGGGGTGAAGGGAAGCAGTTCTTC. This encodes CASSQGTRGEGKQFF.

The rearrangement links TRBV7-2 to TRBJ1-1; possible D gene TRBD1, 5 bases. This CDR3 has 15 amino acids. Trimming removed 2 bases at V and 2 bases at J, with 12 bases between. CDR1 and CDR2 from the germline V gene are SGHTA and FQGNSA. CDR3 loop: CASSLQGPLNTEAFF. CDR3 coding DNA: TGTGCCAGCAGCTTACAGGGTCCTTTAAACACTGAAGCTTTCTTT.

The chain combines TRBV18 with TRBJ2-3; D is uncertain. The V end lost 3 bases, the J end lost 3 bases, and 7 bases lay between the germline ends. Germline CDR1 and CDR2: KGHSH and LQKENI. The CDR3 length is 13 residues. The CDR3 loop is CASSPGRTDTQYF. CDR3 bases: TGTGCCAGCTCACCGGGCCGGACAGATACGCAGTATTTT.